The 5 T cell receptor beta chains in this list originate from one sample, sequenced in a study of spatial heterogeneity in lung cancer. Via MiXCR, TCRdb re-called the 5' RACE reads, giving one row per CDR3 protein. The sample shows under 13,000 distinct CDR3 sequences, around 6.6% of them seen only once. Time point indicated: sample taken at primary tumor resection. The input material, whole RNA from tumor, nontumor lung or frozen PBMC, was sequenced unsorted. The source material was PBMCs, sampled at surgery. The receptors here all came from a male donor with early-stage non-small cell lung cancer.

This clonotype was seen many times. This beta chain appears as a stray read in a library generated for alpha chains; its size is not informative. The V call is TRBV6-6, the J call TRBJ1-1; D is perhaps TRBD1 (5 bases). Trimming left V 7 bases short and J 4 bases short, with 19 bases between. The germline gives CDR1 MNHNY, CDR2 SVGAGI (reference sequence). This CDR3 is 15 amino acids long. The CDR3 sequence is CASIPNRGGGTEAFF. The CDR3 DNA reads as TGTGCCAGCATTCCTAATCGGGGCGGGGGCACTGAAGCTTTCTTT.

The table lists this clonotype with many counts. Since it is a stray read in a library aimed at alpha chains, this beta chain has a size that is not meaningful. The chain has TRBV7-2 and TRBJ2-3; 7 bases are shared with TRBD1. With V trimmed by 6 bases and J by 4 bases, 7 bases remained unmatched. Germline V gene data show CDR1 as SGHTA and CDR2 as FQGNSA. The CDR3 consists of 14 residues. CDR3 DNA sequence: TGTGCCAGCAGAAGGGACAGAGGGGCAGATACGCAGTATTTT. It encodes CASRRDRGADTQYF. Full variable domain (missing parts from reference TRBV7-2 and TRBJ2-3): GAGVSQSPSNKVTEKGKDVELRCDPISGHTALYWYRQSLGQGLEFLIYFQGNSAPDKSGLPSDRFSAERTGGSVSTLTIQRTQQEDSAVYLCASRRDRGADTQYFGPGTRLTVL.

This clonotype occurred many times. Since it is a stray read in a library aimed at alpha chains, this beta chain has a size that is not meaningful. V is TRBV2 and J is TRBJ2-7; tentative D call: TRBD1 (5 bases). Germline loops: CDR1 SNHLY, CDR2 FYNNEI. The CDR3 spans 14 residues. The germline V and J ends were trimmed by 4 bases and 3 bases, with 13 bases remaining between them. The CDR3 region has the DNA TGTGCCAGCAGTGTCCAACAGGAAGTCTACGAGCAGTACTTC. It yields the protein CASSVQQEVYEQYF.

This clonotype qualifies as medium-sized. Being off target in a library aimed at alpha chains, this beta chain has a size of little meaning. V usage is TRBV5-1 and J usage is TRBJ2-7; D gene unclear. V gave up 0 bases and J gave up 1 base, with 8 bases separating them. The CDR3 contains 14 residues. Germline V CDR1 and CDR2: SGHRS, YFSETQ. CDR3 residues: CASSLGRGSYEQYF. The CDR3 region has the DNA TGCGCCAGCAGCTTGGGGCGCGGATCCTACGAGCAGTACTTC.

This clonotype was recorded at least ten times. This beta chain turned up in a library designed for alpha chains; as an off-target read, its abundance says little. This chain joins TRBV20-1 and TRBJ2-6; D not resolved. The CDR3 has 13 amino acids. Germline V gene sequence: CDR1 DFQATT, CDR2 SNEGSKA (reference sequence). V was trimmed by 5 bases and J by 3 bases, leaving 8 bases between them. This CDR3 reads CSAPTFGANVLTF. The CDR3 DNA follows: TGCAGTGCTCCCACTTTTGGGGCCAACGTCCTGACTTTC.